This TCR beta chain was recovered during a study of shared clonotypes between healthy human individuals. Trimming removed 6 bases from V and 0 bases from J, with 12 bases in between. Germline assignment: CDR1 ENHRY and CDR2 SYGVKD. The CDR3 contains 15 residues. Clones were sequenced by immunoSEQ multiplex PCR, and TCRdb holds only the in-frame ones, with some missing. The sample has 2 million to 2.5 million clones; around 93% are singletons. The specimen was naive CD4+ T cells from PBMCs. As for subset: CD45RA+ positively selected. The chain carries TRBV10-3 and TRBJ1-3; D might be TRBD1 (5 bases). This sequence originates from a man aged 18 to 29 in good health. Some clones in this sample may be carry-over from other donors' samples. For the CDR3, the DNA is TGTGCCATCAGCGGGACCGGATTCTCTGGAAACACCATATATTTT. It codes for CAISGTGFSGNTIYF.